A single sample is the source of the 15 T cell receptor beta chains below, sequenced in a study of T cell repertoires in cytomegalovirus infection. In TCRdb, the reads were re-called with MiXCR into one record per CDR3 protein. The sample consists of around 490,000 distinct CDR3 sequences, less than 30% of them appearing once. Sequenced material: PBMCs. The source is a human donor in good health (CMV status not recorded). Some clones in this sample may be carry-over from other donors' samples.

The CDR3 region is CASSFAGLAPNNEQFF. DNA of the CDR3: TGTGCCAGCAGCTTTGCCGGACTAGCGCCAAACAATGAGCAGTTCTTC. V gene TRBV7-9 combines with J gene TRBJ2-1, with 9 bases fitting TRBD2. Germline assignment: CDR1 SEHNR and CDR2 FQNEAQ (reference sequence). The CDR3 totals 16 residues. J gave up 5 bases and V 3 bases, and 8 bases lay outside the gene matches.

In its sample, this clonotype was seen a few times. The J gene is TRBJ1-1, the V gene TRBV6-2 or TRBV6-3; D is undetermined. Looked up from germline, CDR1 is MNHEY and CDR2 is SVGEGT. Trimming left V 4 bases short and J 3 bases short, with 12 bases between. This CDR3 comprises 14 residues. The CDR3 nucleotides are TGTGCCAGCAGTTGGACGGCCCGAGACACTGAAGCTTTCTTT. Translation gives CASSWTARDTEAFF.

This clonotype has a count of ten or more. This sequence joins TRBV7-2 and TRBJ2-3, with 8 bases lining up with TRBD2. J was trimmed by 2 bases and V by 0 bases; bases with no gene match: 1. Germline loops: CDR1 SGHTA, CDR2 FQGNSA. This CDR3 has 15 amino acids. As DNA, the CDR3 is TGTGCCAGCAGCTTAGCCGGGAGGGCCACAGATACGCAGTATTTT. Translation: CASSLAGRATDTQYF.

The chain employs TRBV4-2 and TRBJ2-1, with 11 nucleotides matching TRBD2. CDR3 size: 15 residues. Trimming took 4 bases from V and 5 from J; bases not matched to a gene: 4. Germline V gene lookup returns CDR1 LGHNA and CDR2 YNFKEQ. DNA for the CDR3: TGTGCCAGCAGCCCTGGGACTAGCGGACACAATGAGCAGTTCTTC. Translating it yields CASSPGTSGHNEQFF.

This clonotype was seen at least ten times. CDR3: CASSRQGASTEAFF. In DNA, the CDR3 is TGTGCCAGCAGCAGGCAGGGGGCCAGCACTGAAGCTTTCTTT. The V call is TRBV7-2, the J call TRBJ1-1; 8 positions match TRBD1. J gave up 4 bases and V 5 bases, and 6 bases lay outside the gene matches. Germline CDR1 is SGHTA and CDR2 is FQGNSA. The CDR3 is 14 amino acids.

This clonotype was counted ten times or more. CDR3 loop: CASSLGGAGPSSYNEQFF. CDR3 DNA sequence: TGTGCCAGCAGCTTAGGAGGAGCGGGGCCCAGCTCCTACAATGAGCAGTTCTTC. The chain joins TRBV7-2 to TRBJ2-1; 7 bases line up with TRBD2. CDR1 and CDR2 (germline): SGHTA, FQGNSA. There are 18 residues in the CDR3. The junction had 9 bases not matched to a gene; V was cut back by 1 base and J by 0 bases. Looking up the rest from reference TRBV7-2 and TRBJ2-1 gives the full variable domain: GAGVSQSPSNKVTEKGKDVELRCDPISGHTALYWYRQSLGQGLEFLIYFQGNSAPDKSGLPSDRFSAERTGGSVSTLTIQRTQQEDSAVYLCASSLGGAGPSSYNEQFFGPGTRLTVL.

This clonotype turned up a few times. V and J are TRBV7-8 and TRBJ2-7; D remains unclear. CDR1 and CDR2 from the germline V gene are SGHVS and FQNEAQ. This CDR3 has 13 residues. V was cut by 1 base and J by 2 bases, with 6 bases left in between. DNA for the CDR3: TGTGCCAGCAGCTTAGTCCGCACCTACGAGCAGTACTTC. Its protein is CASSLVRTYEQYF.

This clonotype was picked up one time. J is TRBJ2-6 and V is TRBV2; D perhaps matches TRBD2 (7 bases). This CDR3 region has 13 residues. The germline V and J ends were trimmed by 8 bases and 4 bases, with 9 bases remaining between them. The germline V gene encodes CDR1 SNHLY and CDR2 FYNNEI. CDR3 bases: TGTGCCAGCGGGAGGGGGGGGGCCAACGTCCTGACTTTC. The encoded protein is CASGRGGANVLTF. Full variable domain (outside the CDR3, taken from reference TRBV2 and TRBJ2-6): EPEVTQTPSHQVTQMGQEVILRCVPISNHLYFYWYRQILGQKVEFLVSFYNNEISEKSEIFDDQFSVERPDGSNFTLKIRSTKLEDSAMYFCASGRGGANVLTFGAGSRLTVL.

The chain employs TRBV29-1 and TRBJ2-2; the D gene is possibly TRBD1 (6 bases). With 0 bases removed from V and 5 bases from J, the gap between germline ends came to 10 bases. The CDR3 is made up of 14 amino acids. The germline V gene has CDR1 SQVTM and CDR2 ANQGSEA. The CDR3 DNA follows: TGCAGCGTTGAAGATCTGAGGGGGACCGGGGAGCTGTTTTTT. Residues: CSVEDLRGTGELFF.

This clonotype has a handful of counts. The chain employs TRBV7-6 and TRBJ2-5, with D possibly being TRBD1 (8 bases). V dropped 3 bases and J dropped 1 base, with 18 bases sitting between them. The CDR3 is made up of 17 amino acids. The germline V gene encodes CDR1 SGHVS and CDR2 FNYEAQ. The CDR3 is CASSLSRGTGVQETQYF. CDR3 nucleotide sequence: TGTGCCAGCAGCTTGTCGCGGGGGACAGGAGTCCAAGAGACCCAGTACTTC. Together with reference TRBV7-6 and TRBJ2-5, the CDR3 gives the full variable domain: GAGVSQSPRYKVTKRGQDVALRCDPISGHVSLYWYRQALGQGPEFLTYFNYEAQQDKSGLPNDRFSAERPEGSISTLTIQRTEQRDSAMYRCASSLSRGTGVQETQYFGPGTRLLVL.

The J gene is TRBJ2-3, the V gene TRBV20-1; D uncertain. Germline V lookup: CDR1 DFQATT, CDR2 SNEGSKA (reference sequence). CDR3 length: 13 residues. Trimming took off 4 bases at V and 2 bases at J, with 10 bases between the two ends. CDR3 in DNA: TGCAGTGCTAATTGGGCAGACACAGATACGCAGTATTTT. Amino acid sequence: CSANWADTDTQYF.

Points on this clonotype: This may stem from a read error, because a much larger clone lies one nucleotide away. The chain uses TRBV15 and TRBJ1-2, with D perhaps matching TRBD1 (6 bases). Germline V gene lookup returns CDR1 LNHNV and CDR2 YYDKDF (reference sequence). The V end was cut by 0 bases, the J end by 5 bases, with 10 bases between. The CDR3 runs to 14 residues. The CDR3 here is CATSRDAGAYGYTF. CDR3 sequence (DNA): TGTGCCACCAGCAGAGATGCGGGGGCATATGGCTACACCTTC.

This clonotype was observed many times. CDR3 DNA: TGTGCCAGCAGCTCGGGACAGGGGGCTGAGACCCAGTACTTC. Translating it yields CASSSGQGAETQYF. The gene calls are TRBV7-2 and TRBJ2-5; 12 bases align to TRBD1. Germline V gene data show CDR1 as SGHTA and CDR2 as FQGNSA. Trimming cost V 4 bases and J 5 bases; bases outside gene matches: 2. CDR3 length equals 14 residues.

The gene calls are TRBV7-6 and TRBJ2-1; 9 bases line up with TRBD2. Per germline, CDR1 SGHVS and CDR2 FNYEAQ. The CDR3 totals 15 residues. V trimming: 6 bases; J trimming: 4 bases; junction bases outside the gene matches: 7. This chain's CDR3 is CASRPSAGGYNEQFF. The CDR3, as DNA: TGTGCCAGCAGACCCAGTGCGGGGGGGTACAATGAGCAGTTCTTC.

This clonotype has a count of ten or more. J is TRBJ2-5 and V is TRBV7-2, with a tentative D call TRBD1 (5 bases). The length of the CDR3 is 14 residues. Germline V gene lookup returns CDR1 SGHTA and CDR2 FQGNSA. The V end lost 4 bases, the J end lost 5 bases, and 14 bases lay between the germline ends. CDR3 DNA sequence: TGTGCCAGCAGCTGGGGCGAGCGTACGGAGACCCAGTACTTC. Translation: CASSWGERTETQYF.